The 11 T cell receptor beta chains presented below share a single source sample, sequenced in a study of graft-versus-host responses after intestinal transplantation. TCRdb's copy holds only in-frame clones and misses some; the assay was immunoSEQ multiplex PCR. The data hold about 120,000 clones, with approximately 95% observed a single time. The antigens these receptors bind are not known. This specimen was unstimulated CD4+ T cells sorted from spleen or lymph node cells, taken before intestinal transplant. The receptors shown here come from a human donor who received an intestinal transplant.

This sequence joins TRBV19 and TRBJ1-1; possibly TRBD1 for D (5 bases). Germline V gene lookup returns CDR1 LNHDA and CDR2 SQIVND (reference sequence). The CDR3 length is 14 residues. V was clipped by 5 bases and J by 3 bases, with 13 bases between them. The DNA for the CDR3 is TGTGCCAGTAGTCAATGGGGCTCGGACACTGAAGCTTTCTTT. Its protein product is CASSQWGSDTEAFF.

V usage is TRBV10-3 and J usage is TRBJ2-1; 8 positions agree with TRBD2. Germline values: CDR1 ENHRY, CDR2 SYGVKD. V shed 2 bases and J 10 bases; nucleotides not matched to a gene: 10. This CDR3 has 15 amino acids. DNA for the CDR3: TGTGCCATCAGTGAGCTAGCGGGTCAGAGGGAGGAGCAGTTCTTC. Encoded protein: CAISELAGQREEQFF.

The chain joins TRBV28 to TRBJ2-7; 7 nucleotides match TRBD1. The trim removed 6 bases at V and 2 bases at J, leaving 7 bases unmatched. The CDR3 is 14 amino acids. Germline V gene data show CDR1 as MDHEN and CDR2 as SYDVKM. CDR3 in amino acids: CASRMTGNTYEQYF. DNA of the CDR3: TGTGCCAGCAGGATGACAGGGAATACCTACGAGCAGTACTTC.

The CDR3 region has the DNA TGTGCCAGCACCTTGGCAGGGGGATTCTATGGCTACACCTTC. This gives the protein CASTLAGGFYGYTF. The chain is built from TRBV11-2 and TRBJ1-2, with 7 positions matching TRBD1. This CDR3 region has 14 residues. J gave up 4 bases and V 7 bases, and 9 bases lay outside the gene matches. The germline V gene encodes CDR1 SGHAT and CDR2 FQNNGV.

The chain has TRBV10-3 and TRBJ2-3, with 9 bases identical to TRBD2. Germline V gene data show CDR1 as ENHRY and CDR2 as SYGVKD. V was pared by 4 bases and J by 4 bases, with 6 bases of the junction left unmatched. The CDR3 totals 15 residues. The CDR3 spells CAISVAGEKADTQYF. Written as DNA, the CDR3 is TGTGCCATCAGTGTAGCGGGAGAAAAAGCAGATACGCAGTATTTT.

The J gene is TRBJ2-3, the V gene TRBV27, with 13 bases fitting TRBD2. Looked up from germline, CDR1 is MNHEY and CDR2 is SMNVEV (reference sequence). The trim removed 2 bases at V and 0 bases at J, leaving 5 bases unmatched. This CDR3 is 18 amino acids long. The chain's CDR3 is CASSLGTSGTLSTDTQYF. As DNA, the CDR3 is TGTGCCAGCAGTTTAGGGACTAGCGGGACCCTCAGCACAGATACGCAGTATTTT.

The chain uses TRBV6-6 and TRBJ2-7, with 9 positions matching TRBD1. This CDR3 has 16 residues. Trimming took 6 bases from V and 2 from J; bases not matched to a gene: 11. In germline, CDR1 is MNHNY, CDR2 SVGAGI (reference sequence). The CDR3 is CASRPTGGATTYEQYF. CDR3 coding DNA: TGTGCCAGCAGACCAACAGGGGGCGCGACCACCTACGAGCAGTACTTC.

In its sample, this clone was seen a few times. The chain joins TRBV21-1 to TRBJ2-7; the D call in the table, TRBD1, was not verified against the DNA. TRBV21-1 is designated a pseudogene. This CDR3 comprises 15 residues. The CDR3 DNA is TGTGCCAGCAGCAAAGCTGGGACAGGGAGATACGAGCAGTACTTC. Translating it yields CASSKAGTGRYEQYF.

The chain links TRBV30 to TRBJ2-1, with D possibly TRBD1 on 5 matching bases. Germline V gene data show CDR1 as GTSNPN and CDR2 as SVGIG (reference sequence). The germline V and J ends were trimmed by 2 bases and 6 bases, with 11 bases remaining between them. The CDR3 is made up of 13 amino acids. CDR3 amino acids: CAWSRGSPNEQFF. CDR3 coding DNA: TGTGCCTGGAGTAGGGGCTCTCCCAATGAGCAGTTCTTC.

This clone was recorded once. The J gene is TRBJ2-3, the V gene TRBV18; TRBD1 might be the D (6 bases). Trimming removed 3 bases from V and 0 bases from J, with 10 bases in between. CDR3 length: 15 residues. CDR1 is KGHSH, CDR2 LQKENI, per germline. CDR3 loop: CASSPRTASTDTQYF. The CDR3 region has the DNA TGTGCCAGCTCACCCCGGACAGCTAGCACAGATACGCAGTATTTT.

The rearrangement joins TRBV6-5 to TRBJ2-3; D perhaps matches TRBD2 (5 bases). CDR1 and CDR2 (germline): MNHEY, SVGAGI. Deletions cut 5 bases from V and 7 bases from J, with 16 bases between. The CDR3 has 14 amino acids. CDR3 DNA: TGTGCCAGCAGTGAAACTAGTGATGTAAATACGCAGTATTTT. This encodes CASSETSDVNTQYF.